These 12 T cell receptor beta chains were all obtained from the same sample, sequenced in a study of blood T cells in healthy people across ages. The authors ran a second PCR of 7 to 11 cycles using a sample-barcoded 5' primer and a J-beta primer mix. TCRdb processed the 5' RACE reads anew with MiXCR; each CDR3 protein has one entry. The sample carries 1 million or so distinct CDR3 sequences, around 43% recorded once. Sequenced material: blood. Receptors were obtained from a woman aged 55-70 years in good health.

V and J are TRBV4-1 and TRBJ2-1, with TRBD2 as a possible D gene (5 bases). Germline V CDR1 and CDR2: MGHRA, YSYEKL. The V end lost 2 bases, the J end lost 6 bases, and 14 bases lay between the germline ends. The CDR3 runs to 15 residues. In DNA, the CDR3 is TGCGCCAGCAGCCAACCGGCGGACTTTTCCAATGAGCAGTTCTTC. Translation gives CASSQPADFSNEQFF.

CDR3 amino acids: CASSFLTNTQHF. Here the CDR3 DNA reads TGTGCCAGCAGTTTTCTCACAAACACTCAGCATTTT. This sequence joins TRBV12-3 or TRBV12-4 and TRBJ1-5, with D uncertain. Trimming pared 3 bases from V and 13 bases from J, leaving 13 bases between. This CDR3 spans 12 amino acids.

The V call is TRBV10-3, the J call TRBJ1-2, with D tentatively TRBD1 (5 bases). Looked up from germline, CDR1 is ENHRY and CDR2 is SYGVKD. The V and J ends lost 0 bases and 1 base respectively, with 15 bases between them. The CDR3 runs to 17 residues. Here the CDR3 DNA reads TGTGCCATCAGTGAGTCTACAGGTTGGGGGTTTAACTATGGCTACACCTTC. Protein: CAISESTGWGFNYGYTF.

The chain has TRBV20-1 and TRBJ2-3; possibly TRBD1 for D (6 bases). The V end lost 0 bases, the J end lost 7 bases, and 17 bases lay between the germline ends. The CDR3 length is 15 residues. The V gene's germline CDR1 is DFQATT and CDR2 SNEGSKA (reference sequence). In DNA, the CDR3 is TGCAGTGCTAGAGATCTGGGGGCAGGGACGAATACGCAGTATTTT. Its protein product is CSARDLGAGTNTQYF.

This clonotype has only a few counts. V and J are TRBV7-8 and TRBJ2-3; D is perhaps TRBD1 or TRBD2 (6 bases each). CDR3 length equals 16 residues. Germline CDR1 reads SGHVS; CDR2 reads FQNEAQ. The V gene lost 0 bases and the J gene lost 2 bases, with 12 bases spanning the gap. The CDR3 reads CASSLARGGLTDTQYF. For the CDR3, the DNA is TGTGCCAGCAGCTTAGCGCGTGGGGGGCTCACAGATACGCAGTATTTT. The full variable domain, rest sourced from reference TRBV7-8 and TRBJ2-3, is GAGVSQSPRYKVAKRGQDVALRCDPISGHVSLFWYQQALGQGPEFLTYFQNEAQLDKSGLPSDRFFAERPEGSVSTLKIQRTQQEDSAVYLCASSLARGGLTDTQYFGPGTRLTVL.

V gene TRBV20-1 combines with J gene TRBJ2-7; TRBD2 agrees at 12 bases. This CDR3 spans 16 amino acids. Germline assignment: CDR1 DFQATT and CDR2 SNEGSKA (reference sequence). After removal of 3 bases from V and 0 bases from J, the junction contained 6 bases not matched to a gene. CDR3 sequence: CSASPTLAGGSYEQYF. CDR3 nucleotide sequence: TGCAGTGCTAGCCCGACACTAGCGGGAGGCTCCTACGAGCAGTACTTC.

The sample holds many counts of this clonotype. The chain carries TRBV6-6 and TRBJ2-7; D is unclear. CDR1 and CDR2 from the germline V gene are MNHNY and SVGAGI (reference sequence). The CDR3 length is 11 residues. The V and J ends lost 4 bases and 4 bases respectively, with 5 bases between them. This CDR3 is CASSSKYEQYF. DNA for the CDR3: TGTGCCAGCAGTTCCAAATACGAGCAGTACTTC.

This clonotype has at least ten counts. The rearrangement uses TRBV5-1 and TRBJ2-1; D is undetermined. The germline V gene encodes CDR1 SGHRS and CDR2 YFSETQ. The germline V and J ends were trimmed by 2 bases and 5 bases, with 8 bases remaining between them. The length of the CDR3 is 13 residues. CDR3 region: CASSFAWDNEQFF. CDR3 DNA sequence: TGCGCCAGCAGCTTCGCCTGGGACAATGAGCAGTTCTTC. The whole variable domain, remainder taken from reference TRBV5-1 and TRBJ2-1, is KAGVTQTPRYLIKTRGQQVTLSCSPISGHRSVSWYQQTPGQGLQFLFEYFSETQRNKGNFPGRFSGRQFSNSRSEMNVSTLELGDSALYLCASSFAWDNEQFFGPGTRLTVL.

CDR3 sequence (DNA): TGCAGCGTTGAATACAGGGGCTCCAGCTATGGCTACACCTTC. The encoded protein is CSVEYRGSSYGYTF. The V call is TRBV29-1, the J call TRBJ1-2; 7 nucleotides agree with TRBD1. Germline trimming cut 2 bases from V and 4 bases from J; bases unmatched to any gene: 7. The V gene's germline CDR1 is SQVTM and CDR2 ANQGSEA. The CDR3 runs to 14 residues.

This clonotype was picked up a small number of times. CDR3 nucleotide sequence: TGTGCCAGCAGCTCCTTAGCGGGGGTCAATGAGCAGTTCTTC. Protein product: CASSSLAGVNEQFF. The chain is built from TRBV11-3 and TRBJ2-1; 9 nucleotides match TRBD2. The CDR3 extends over 14 amino acids. With V trimmed by 4 bases and J by 6 bases, 4 bases remained unmatched. Germline CDR1 is SGHNT and CDR2 is YENEEA. The whole variable domain, remainder taken from reference TRBV11-3 and TRBJ2-1, is EAGVVQSPRYKIIEKKQPVAFWCNPISGHNTLYWYLQNLGQGPELLIRYENEEAVDDSQLPKDRFSAERLKGVDSTLKIQPAELGDSAVYLCASSSLAGVNEQFFGPGTRLTVL.

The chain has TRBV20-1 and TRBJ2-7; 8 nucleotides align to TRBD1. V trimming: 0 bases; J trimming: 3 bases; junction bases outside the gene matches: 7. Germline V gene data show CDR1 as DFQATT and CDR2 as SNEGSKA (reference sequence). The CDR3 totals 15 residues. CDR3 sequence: CSARDPGQAGYEQYF. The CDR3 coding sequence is TGCAGTGCTAGAGATCCGGGACAGGCGGGCTACGAGCAGTACTTC.

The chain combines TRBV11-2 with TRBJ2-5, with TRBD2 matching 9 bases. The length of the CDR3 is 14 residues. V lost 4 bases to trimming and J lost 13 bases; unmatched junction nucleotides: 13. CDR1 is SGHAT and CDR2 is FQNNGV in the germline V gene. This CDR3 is CASSSARLAGVAYF. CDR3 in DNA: TGTGCCAGCAGCTCAGCACGATTAGCGGGAGTAGCGTACTTC.